The 8 T cell receptor beta chains below were found in one sample sequenced in a study of cytomegalovirus exposure and HLA in healthy donors. The repertoire was sequenced with immunoSEQ multiplex PCR; TCRdb's copy has only in-frame clones and lacks some. The sample has 100,000 to 150,000 clones; around 85% are singletons. Sequencing was carried out using PBMCs. These receptors all come from a man between 18 and 29 years old in good health and CMV-seropositive.

The chain links TRBV6-5 to TRBJ1-5, with 7 nucleotides matching TRBD1. Germline trimming cut 6 bases from V and 2 bases from J; bases unmatched to any gene: 7. This CDR3 spans 15 amino acids. CDR1 is MNHEY and CDR2 is SVGAGI in the germline V gene. DNA of the CDR3: TGTGCCAGCAGACGACAGGGTGAGGGCAATCAGCCCCAGCATTTT. Translated: CASRRQGEGNQPQHF.

The chain has TRBV6-6 and TRBJ1-2; 7 nucleotides match TRBD1. Germline assignment: CDR1 MNHNY and CDR2 SVGAGI (reference sequence). The J segment lost 3 bases and the V segment lost 6 bases, leaving 4 bases of the junction unmatched. The CDR3 consists of 13 residues. Written as DNA, the CDR3 is TGTGCCAGCAGACCTACAGGGGACTATGGCTACACCTTC. As protein: CASRPTGDYGYTF.

This chain joins TRBV2 and TRBJ1-5, with no clear D. Trimming left V 4 bases short and J 0 bases short, with 7 bases between. The CDR3 runs 14 residues. Germline V gene data show CDR1 as SNHLY and CDR2 as FYNNEI. The CDR3 DNA reads as TGTGCCAGCAGTGCAGTCTCTAGCAATCAGCCCCAGCATTTT. It yields the protein CASSAVSSNQPQHF.

The chain employs TRBV4-1 and TRBJ2-2; 7 nucleotides match TRBD2. This CDR3 comprises 15 residues. V was pared by 5 bases and J by 0 bases, with 3 bases of the junction left unmatched. The V gene's germline CDR1 is MGHRA and CDR2 YSYEKL. The CDR3 region has the DNA TGCGCCAGCAGCTTGGCGGGGGCGAACACCGGGGAGCTGTTTTTT. This sequence encodes CASSLAGANTGELFF.

The chain recombines TRBV27 with TRBJ1-5; 9 nucleotides align to TRBD1. J lost 6 bases, V lost 6 bases, and 9 bases had no gene match. This CDR3 region has 15 residues. Germline-derived CDR1 and CDR2 are MNHEY and SMNVEV (reference sequence). The CDR3 DNA follows: TGTGCCAGCAGCTCAACAGGGGGCGTAGGTCAGCCCCAGCATTTT. Translated: CASSSTGGVGQPQHF.

This clone was counted a few times. This chain links TRBV2 with TRBJ1-6; D is perhaps TRBD1 (6 bases). CDR1 is SNHLY and CDR2 is FYNNEI in the germline V gene. The length of the CDR3 is 13 residues. V lost 8 bases and J lost 5, with 10 bases in between. CDR3: CASRTANNSPLHF. In DNA form, the CDR3 reads TGTGCCAGCCGGACAGCGAATAATTCACCCCTCCACTTT. The full variable domain, its missing parts supplied by reference TRBV2 and TRBJ1-6, is EPEVTQTPSHQVTQMGQEVILRCVPISNHLYFYWYRQILGQKVEFLVSFYNNEISEKSEIFDDQFSVERPDGSNFTLKIRSTKLEDSAMYFCASRTANNSPLHFGNGTRLTVT.

The chain uses TRBV7-9 and TRBJ2-1; 16 bases are shared with TRBD2. Losses at the gene ends were 5 bases for V and 5 bases for J; bases not matched to a gene: 12. The length of the CDR3 is 19 residues. Germline values: CDR1 SEHNR, CDR2 FQNEAQ (reference sequence). CDR3 DNA sequence: TGTGCCAGCAGCCCCCACCCGGGGACTAGCGGGGGGGGTCACAATGAGCAGTTCTTC. Encoded protein: CASSPHPGTSGGGHNEQFF.

The chain links TRBV7-9 to TRBJ1-6; possibly TRBD1 for D (5 bases). The V gene's germline CDR1 is SEHNR and CDR2 FQNEAQ (reference sequence). This CDR3 spans 14 amino acids. The V gene lost 3 bases and the J gene lost 7 bases, with 10 bases spanning the gap. CDR3 coding DNA: TGTGCCAGCAGCTTCGGGGGAGAAAATTCACCCCTCCACTTT. Its protein is CASSFGGENSPLHF.